This is a list of T cell receptor beta chains from one sample in a study of long-term antiretroviral therapy in people with HIV. Profiling relied on immunoSEQ multiplex PCR, and the TCRdb table lists in-frame clones only, not all of them. The profile covers 7,000 to 8,000 clones, with 82% appearing a single time and approximately 16% taken by the ten largest. The source material was unsorted PBMCs, sampled 0.1 years after starting antiretroviral therapy. The receptors come from a man in his forties with HIV. The CDR3 runs from the conserved cysteine through the conserved F or W. Fields, in order: J gene, CDR3 length, V gene, CDR3 protein.

TRBJ2-7 | 15 | TRBV7-6 | CASSFGQGSKYEQYF
TRBJ2-1 | 15 | TRBV4-3 | CASSQDGGVGNEQFF
TRBJ1-2 | 14 | TRBV28 | CASGGTPNEYGYTF
TRBJ2-3 | 17 | TRBV12-5 | CASGLAGLVISTDTQYF
TRBJ2-7 | 15 | TRBV11-2 | CASSLGGSSPHEQYF
TRBJ2-1 | 15 | TRBV6-5 | CASSYGGGAGNEQFF
TRBJ2-7 | 14 | TRBV6-5 | CASSYDRGAYEQYF
TRBJ2-7 | 14 | TRBV6-6 | CASSPRDGEYEQYF
TRBJ1-2 | 16 | TRBV11-2 | CASSLDDEGGPYGYTF
TRBJ1-5 | 14 | TRBV19 | CASSGLYSNQPQHF
TRBJ2-3 | 15 | TRBV4-2 | CASRGTGPDTDTQYF
TRBJ2-2 | 15 | TRBV4-3 | CASSQEEGEGGELFF
TRBJ2-3 | 15 | TRBV7-6 | CASSLRSPSTDTQYF
TRBJ2-7 | 15 | TRBV5-5 | CASSFPLPDGQGQYF
TRBJ2-7 | 15 | TRBV11-2 | CASSQSGGDVYEQYF
TRBJ2-3 | 16 | TRBV15 | CATSREWGLSTDTQYF
TRBJ1-5 | 16 | TRBV21-1 | CASSKGQGSGNQPQHF
TRBJ2-7 | 15 | TRBV4-1 | CASSQDLGQGNEQYF
TRBJ1-1 | 13 | TRBV30 | CAWSYGGLNEAFF
TRBJ1-6 | 17 | TRBV19 | CASSTIDRGASNSPLHF
TRBJ2-7 | 16 | TRBV11-2 | CASSTRTGKPNYEQYF
TRBJ1-2 | 15 | TRBV5-5 | CASSLEQTPNYGYTF
TRBJ1-6 | 14 | TRBV27 | CASSWGSINSPLHF
TRBJ1-2 | 14 | TRBV7-8 | CASSLRQGVMSYTF
TRBJ2-3 | 15 | TRBV15 | CATHPGRGSTDTQYF
TRBJ2-3 | 19 | TRBV27 | CASSRLSPGLAGESDTQYF
TRBJ2-2 | 11 | TRBV7-9 | CASSFTGELFF
TRBJ2-7 | 18 | TRBV4-1 | CASSQDSASGENSYEQYF
TRBJ1-2 | 17 | TRBV7-2 | CASSLLGRGGSRDGYTF
TRBJ1-2 | 13 | TRBV7-2 | CASSLEEGRGYTF
TRBJ2-7 | 11 | TRBV5-1 | CASSLGYEQYF
TRBJ2-3 | 16 | TRBV9 | CASSVEAGATTDTQYF
TRBJ2-7 | 15 | TRBV4-2 | CASSQDTGGGYEQYF
TRBJ1-6 | 18 | TRBV9 | CASSAGQGSPTSNSPLHF
TRBJ1-4 | 13 | TRBV5-6 | CASSGQGNEKLFF
TRBJ2-7 | 16 | TRBV18 | CASSPLPGSTSYEQYF
TRBJ2-7 | 13 | TRBV29-1 | CSALGTGLFEQYF
TRBJ2-7 | 14 | TRBV11-2 | CASRAGTGSYEQYF
TRBJ1-6 | 15 | TRBV11-2 | CASRFPGPQNSPLHF
TRBJ1-2 | 15 | TRBV5-1 | CASSPGTGKGYGYTF